The source of this T cell receptor beta chain is a study of lymphopenia after photon versus proton radiotherapy. General study points: Survival link was tested only in deceased patients; proton benefit remains a possibility.

The CDR3 runs 15 residues. The germline V gene encodes CDR1 KGHSH and CDR2 LQKENI. V dropped 3 bases and J dropped 5; count of bases not matched to a gene: 8. Details on this clone: Antigen: not known.

Profiling relied on immunoSEQ multiplex PCR, and the TCRdb table lists in-frame clones only, not all of them. The sample gives thousands of clones, approximately 89% of which show up once; around 23% is in the top ten. Specimen: peripheral blood, collected from a patient treated with photon-based radiotherapy. The chain links TRBV18 to TRBJ1-1, with TRBD1 matching over 8 bases. This receptor was taken from an elderly man with cholangiocarcinoma. CDR3 sequence: CASSPWTGIGTEAFF. The CDR3, as DNA: TGTGCCAGCTCACCTTGGACAGGGATAGGAACTGAAGCTTTCTTT.